This T cell receptor (beta chain) comes out of a study of glioma-infiltrating T cells. Regarding the study as a whole: CDR3 overlap between tissue and blood was very small. Above-expected tissue-blood divergence occurred in all gliomas, most in low-grade ones.

V dropped 2 bases and J dropped 15; count of bases not matched to a gene: 11. The CDR3 has 14 amino acids. The germline V gene encodes CDR1 SGHVS and CDR2 FNYEAQ. The iRepertoire nested amplicon-rescue multiplex PCR amplified TCR alpha and beta CDR3s from RNA. Input was about 95-400 ng of tissue mRNA or PBMC total RNA. TCRdb reprocessed the multiplex PCR reads via MiXCR and lists one record per CDR3 protein. In the table there are 100,000 to 150,000 distinct CDR3 sequences, around 25% of which are singletons. This clonotype turned up a few times. Its antigen is still unknown. The sequence was collected from a human donor with low-grade glioma or glioblastoma, undergoing nonglioma brain surgery, or in good health (not recorded which). The specimen was glioma tissue, nonneoplastic brain tissue, or PBMCs (not recorded which). The chain carries TRBV7-6 and TRBJ2-1; 9 nucleotides match TRBD2. CDR3 sequence (DNA): TGTGCCAGCAGCTTAAGAACAGCGGGGGGCGGGGGGTTCTTC. This encodes CASSLRTAGGGGFF.